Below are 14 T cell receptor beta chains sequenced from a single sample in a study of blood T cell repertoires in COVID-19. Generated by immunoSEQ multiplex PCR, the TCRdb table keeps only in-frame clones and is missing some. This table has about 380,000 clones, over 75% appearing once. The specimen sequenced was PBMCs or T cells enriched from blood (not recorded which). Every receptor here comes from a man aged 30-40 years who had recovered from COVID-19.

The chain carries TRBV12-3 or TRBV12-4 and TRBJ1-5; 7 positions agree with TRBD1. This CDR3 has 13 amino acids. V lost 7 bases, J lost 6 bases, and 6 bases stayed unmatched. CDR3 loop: CASTSDRIQPQHF. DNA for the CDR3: TGTGCCAGCACCTCGGACAGGATTCAGCCCCAGCATTTT.

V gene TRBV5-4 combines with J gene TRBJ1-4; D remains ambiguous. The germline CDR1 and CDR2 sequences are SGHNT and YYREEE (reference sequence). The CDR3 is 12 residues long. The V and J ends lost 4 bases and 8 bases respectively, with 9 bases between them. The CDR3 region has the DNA TGTGCCAGCAGCCTACGAGAGGAAAAACTGTTTTTT. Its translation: CASSLREEKLFF.

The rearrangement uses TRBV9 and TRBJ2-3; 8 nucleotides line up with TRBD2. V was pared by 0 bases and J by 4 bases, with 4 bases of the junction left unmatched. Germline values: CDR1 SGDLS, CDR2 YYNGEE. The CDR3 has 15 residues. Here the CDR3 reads CASSVAGGVADTQYF. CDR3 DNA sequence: TGTGCCAGCAGCGTAGCCGGGGGGGTAGCAGATACGCAGTATTTT.

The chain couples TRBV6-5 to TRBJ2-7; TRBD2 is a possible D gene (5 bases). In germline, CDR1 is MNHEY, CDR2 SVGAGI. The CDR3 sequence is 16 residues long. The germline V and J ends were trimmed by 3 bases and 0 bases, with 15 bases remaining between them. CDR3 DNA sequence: TGTGCCAGCAGTTATCTCGGCTTCGAGGGCTCCTACGAGCAGTACTTC. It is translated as CASSYLGFEGSYEQYF.

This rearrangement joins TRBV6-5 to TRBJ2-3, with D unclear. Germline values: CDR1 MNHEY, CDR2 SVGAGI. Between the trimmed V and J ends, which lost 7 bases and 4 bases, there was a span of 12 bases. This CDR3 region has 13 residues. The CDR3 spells CASNISPADTQYF. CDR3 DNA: TGTGCCAGCAACATTTCCCCCGCAGATACGCAGTATTTT.

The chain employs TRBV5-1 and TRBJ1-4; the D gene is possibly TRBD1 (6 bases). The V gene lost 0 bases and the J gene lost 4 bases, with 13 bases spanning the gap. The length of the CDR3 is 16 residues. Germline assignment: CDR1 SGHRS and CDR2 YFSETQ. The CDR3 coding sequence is TGCGCCAGCAGCTTGGCGGACAGAACCTTTAATGAAAAACTGTTTTTT. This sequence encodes CASSLADRTFNEKLFF. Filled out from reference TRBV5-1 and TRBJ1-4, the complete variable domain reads KAGVTQTPRYLIKTRGQQVTLSCSPISGHRSVSWYQQTPGQGLQFLFEYFSETQRNKGNFPGRFSGRQFSNSRSEMNVSTLELGDSALYLCASSLADRTFNEKLFFGSGTQLSVL.

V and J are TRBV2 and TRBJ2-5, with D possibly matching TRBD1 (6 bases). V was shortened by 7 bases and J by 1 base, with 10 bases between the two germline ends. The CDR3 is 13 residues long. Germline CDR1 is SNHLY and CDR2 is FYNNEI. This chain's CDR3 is CASKRQVQETQYF. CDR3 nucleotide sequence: TGTGCCAGCAAGCGACAGGTCCAAGAGACCCAGTACTTC.

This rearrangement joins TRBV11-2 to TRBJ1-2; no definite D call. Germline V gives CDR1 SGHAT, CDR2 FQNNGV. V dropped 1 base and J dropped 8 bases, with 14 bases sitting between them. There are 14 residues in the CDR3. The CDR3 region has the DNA TGTGCCAGCAGCTTAGTCTTGGGGAGTTACGGCTACACCTTC. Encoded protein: CASSLVLGSYGYTF.

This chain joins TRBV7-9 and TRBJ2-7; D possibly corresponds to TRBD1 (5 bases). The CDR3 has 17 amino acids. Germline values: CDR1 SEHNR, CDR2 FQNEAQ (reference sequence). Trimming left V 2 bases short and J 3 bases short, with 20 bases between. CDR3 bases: TGTGCCAGCAGCTTACCACGAGGTGGACAAGCAAACTACGAGCAGTACTTC. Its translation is CASSLPRGGQANYEQYF.

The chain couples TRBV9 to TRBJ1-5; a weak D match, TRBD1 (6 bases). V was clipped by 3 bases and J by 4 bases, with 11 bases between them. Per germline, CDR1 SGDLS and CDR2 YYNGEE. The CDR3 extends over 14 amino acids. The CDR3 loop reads CASSEGDINQPQHF. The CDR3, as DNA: TGTGCCAGCAGCGAGGGGGACATAAATCAGCCCCAGCATTTT. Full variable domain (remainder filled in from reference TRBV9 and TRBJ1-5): DSGVTQTPKHLITATGQRVTLRCSPRSGDLSVYWYQQSLDQGLQFLIQYYNGEERAKGNILERFSAQQFPDLHSELNLSSLELGDSALYFCASSEGDINQPQHFGDGTRLSIL.

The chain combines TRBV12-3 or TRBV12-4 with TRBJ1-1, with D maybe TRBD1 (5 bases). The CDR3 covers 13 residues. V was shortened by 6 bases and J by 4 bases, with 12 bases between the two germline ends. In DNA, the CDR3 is TGTGCCAGCAGCCCAGGGAAGGGCACTGAAGCTTTCTTT. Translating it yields CASSPGKGTEAFF.

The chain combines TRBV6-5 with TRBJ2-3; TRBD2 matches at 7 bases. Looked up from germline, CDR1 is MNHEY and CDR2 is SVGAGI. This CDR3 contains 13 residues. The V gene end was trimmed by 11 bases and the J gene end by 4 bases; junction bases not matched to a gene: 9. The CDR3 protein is CASRAGMSDTQYF. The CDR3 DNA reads TGTGCCTCACGAGCGGGGATGTCAGATACGCAGTATTTT.

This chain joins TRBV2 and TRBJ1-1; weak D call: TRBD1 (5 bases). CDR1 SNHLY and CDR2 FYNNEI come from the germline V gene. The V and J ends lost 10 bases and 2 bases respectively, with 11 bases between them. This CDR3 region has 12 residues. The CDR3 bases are TGTGCCAAAGCAGGGCCCAACACTGAAGCTTTCTTT. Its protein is CAKAGPNTEAFF.

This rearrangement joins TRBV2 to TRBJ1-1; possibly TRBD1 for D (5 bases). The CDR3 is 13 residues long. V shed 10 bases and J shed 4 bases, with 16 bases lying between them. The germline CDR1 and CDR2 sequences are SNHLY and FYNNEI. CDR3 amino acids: CATRGGRGTEAFF. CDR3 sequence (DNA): TGTGCCACCAGAGGAGGGAGGGGCACTGAAGCTTTCTTT.